This T cell receptor (beta chain) was observed in a study of regulatory T cells in long-lasting Graves disease (dated by TCRdb to the early 2020s). Describing the broader study: Patients with newly diagnosed Graves' disease had been on antithyroid drugs for under 3 months. TCR sequencing covered some 13 persistent and 20 or so newly diagnosed Graves' disease patients, approximately 33 samples in total. The study was conducted in China and was registered as a clinical trial. Persistent Graves' disease patients were compared with newly diagnosed Graves' disease patients by peripheral blood TCR sequencing and RNA sequencing. The investigation overall reported the following: The authors noted that the small sample size was a limitation that may lower accuracy. More public clonotypes were shared among persistent patients (roughly 2,700) than among newly diagnosed patients (roughly 1,000). Preferential use of TRBV28, TRBJ1-2 and TRBJ2-5 was observed in persistent disease, whereas TRBV20-1 and TRBJ2-1 were favored in newly diagnosed disease. Because the primary lesion, thyroid tissue, could not be accessed, the study looked at peripheral blood alone. Compared with newly diagnosed patients, persistent Graves' disease patients had lower TCR Shannon entropy and fewer highly expanded clones, which suggests clonal expansion. Only the TCR beta chain was sequenced and analyzed.

V was cut back by 6 bases and J by 6 bases, leaving a gap of 15 bases between them. The CDR3 measures 14 amino acids from cysteine to phenylalanine. Only CDR3 DNA is held: 42 bases, read in frame from base 1. CDR1 and CDR2, per the germline V gene (reference sequence), are LNHDA and SQIVND. Ten or more counts support this clonotype. Its recognized antigen is unknown. No base-level quality is on record; no much larger clone is a single base apart. The time point label here, explained by the study, means: newly diagnosed GD, antithyroid drugs for less than 3 months. For both TCR sequencing and RNA sequencing, RNA was extracted from PBMCs in TRIzol. Graves' disease was diagnosed according to American Thyroid Association guidelines. Patients were recruited from an endocrinology department in Xi'an, China. Each patient gave 9 to 10 milliliters of peripheral blood, collected in an EDTA anticoagulant tube. Ficoll Paque Plus density gradient separation was used to isolate PBMCs, and no further T cell sorting was done. RNA quality was checked with an Agilent 2100 Bioanalyzer and agarose gel, and concentration with a NanoDrop 2000.

The receptor library was made with multiplex PCR. The reads were generated on an Illumina HiSeq 4000. To build TCR beta libraries, CDR3 regions were amplified by Arm-PCR using iRepertoire HTBI primers. Before sequencing, the PCR products underwent gel purification. For the original study's pipeline: Gene usage analysis of CDR3 amino acid clonotypes relied on the roughly 67 TRBV and 12 to 15 TRBJ segments identified across samples. COPE and FqMerger were used to merge filtered high-quality paired reads into contigs. BLAST was used to align contigs to the IMGT TRBV, TRBD and TRBJ reference genes, and CDR3 was defined following IMGT. Clonotypes above 0.1% frequency were classified as highly expanded clones. Shannon entropy served as the measure of repertoire diversity, while the Gini coefficient captured V-J evenness. Clonotypes shared by more than one individual were considered public. TCRdb reworked the public reads: Q25 trimming with fastp, MiXCR clone assembly, productive beta chains retained. CDR3 protein sequences are deduplicated, and each keeps its most common genes and DNA. The V and J calls come from TCRdb's annotation, not from the publication. This sample holds around 500,000 distinct CDR3 sequences; less than 15% were observed only once. The leading ten clones occupy about 10% of the sample.

The sample also formed part of further work on T cells in Graves' hyperthyroidism and ophthalmopathy. Per that second paper: Graves' hyperthyroidism was defined as stable when no progression to ophthalmopathy occurred over 18 months of follow-up. The hyperthyroidism patients were between 18 and 65 years old and newly diagnosed, with a disease duration of less than 2 months. Patients with uncontrolled infections, other autoimmune diseases, pregnancy or lactation were excluded. Diagnoses were based on clinical symptoms, serum thyroxine and TRAb, thyroid ultrasound and orbital computed tomography. The first round of RT-PCR for the TCR CDR3 was performed with the HTBI primer set and the Qiagen OneStep RT-PCR kit. Blood samples also contained most of the expanded thyroid clonotypes (frequency above 0.001), which suggests that blood repertoires may reflect thyroid immune responses. A 13 V-J signature model separated ophthalmopathy from stable hyperthyroidism, with 87.88% sensitivity and about 81% specificity in cross-validation and 80%/75% in testing. In validation, the model predicted progression to ophthalmopathy with over 60% sensitivity and approximately 74% specificity, a median of 6.5 months before onset. To identify distinguishing TCR V-J signatures, a discovery cohort of 95 to 100 patients was used, comprising 43 with Graves' ophthalmopathy and around 60 with stable Graves' hyperthyroidism. Whether ophthalmopathy could be predicted prospectively was tested in an independent validation cohort made up of 18 to 20 hyperthyroidism patients plus 17 patients who later progressed to ophthalmopathy. The roughly 99 discovery patients were divided at random into training and test sets in a 7:3 ratio. In addition, the study compared T-cell repertoires in thyroid tissue and in blood from roughly six Graves' hyperthyroidism patients. After blood sampling, hyperthyroidism patients were treated with methimazole at a starting dose of 30 mg daily, and ophthalmopathy patients were treated with high-dose intravenous methylprednisolone. The libraries were constructed in a second round of multiplex PCR and then size-selected and purified. Libraries were sequenced paired-end with 100 bp reads on an Illumina HiSeq2000. SOAPnuke was used to process the raw data, throwing out any read that contained adapters or uncalled bases, had a mean Phred below 15, or lacked an exact constant-primer or identifier match. COPE v1.2.5 was used to merge high-quality paired reads, and clonotypes were defined as unique nucleotide sequences. Clonotypes were aligned to IMGT TRBV, TRBD and TRBJ reference segments using MiTCR v1.1. The analysis was restricted to V-J combinations with a frequency above 0.0001, which together covered about 99% of the repertoires. The TCS score was defined as the ratio of F50 (clonal expansion) to E x V (chaos), calculated using BLOSUM62-based TCRdist between CDR3 peptides within each V-J. Welch's t-statistics and random forest reduced 450 to 600 V-J features to roughly 13, which were used in a naive Bayes classifier (R e1071). No statistical method was used to fix the sample size in advance, and group allocation was not hidden from the investigators. The paper reports TCR Vbeta CDR3 sequencing of fewer than 150 peripheral blood samples: approximately 43 ophthalmopathy, under 80 hyperthyroidism and around 17 progressor patients.

This receptor was identified in a man in his thirties or forties with Graves disease. Donor details come from another sample of the same person, matched by shared clones. Sequencing used peripheral blood mononuclear cells (PBMCs), obtained at new diagnosis, from a patient treated with antithyroid drugs. Rearrangement joined TRBV19 to TRBJ1-5; TRBD1 is perhaps the D gene, given 6 matching bases. The CDR3 protein is CASSNTGNSQPQHF. The DNA reads TGTGCCAGTAGCAACACAGGGAACAGTCAGCCCCAGCATTTT.